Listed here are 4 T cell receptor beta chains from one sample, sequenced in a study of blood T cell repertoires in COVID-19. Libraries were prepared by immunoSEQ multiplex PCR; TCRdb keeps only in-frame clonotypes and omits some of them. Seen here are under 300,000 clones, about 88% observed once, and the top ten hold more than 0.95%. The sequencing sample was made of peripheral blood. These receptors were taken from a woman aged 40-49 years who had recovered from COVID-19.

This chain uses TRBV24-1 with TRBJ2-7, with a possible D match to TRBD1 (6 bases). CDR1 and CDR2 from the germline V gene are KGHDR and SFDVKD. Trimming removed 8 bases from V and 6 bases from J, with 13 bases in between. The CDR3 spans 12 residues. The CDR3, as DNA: TGTGCCACCACCAAACACAGGGTCGAGCAGTACTTC. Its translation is CATTKHRVEQYF.

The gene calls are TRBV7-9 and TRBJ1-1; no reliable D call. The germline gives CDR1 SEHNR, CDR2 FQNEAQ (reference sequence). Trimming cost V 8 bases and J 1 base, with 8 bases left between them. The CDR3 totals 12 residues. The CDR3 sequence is CASHRGNTEAFF. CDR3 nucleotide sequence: TGTGCCAGCCACCGGGGGAACACTGAAGCTTTCTTT.

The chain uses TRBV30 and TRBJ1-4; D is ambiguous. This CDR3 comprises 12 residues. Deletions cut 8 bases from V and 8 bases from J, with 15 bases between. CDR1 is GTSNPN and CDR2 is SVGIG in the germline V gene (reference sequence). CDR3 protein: CARGGVGEKLFF. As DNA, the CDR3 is TGTGCCCGAGGCGGGGTAGGGGAAAAACTGTTTTTT.

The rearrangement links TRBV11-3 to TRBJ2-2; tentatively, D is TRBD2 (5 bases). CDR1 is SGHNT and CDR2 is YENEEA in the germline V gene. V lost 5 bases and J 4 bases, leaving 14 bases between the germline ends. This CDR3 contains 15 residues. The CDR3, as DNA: TGTGCCAGCAGCCCCCGGGGTGGACGCACCGGGGAGCTGTTTTTT. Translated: CASSPRGGRTGELFF.